This T cell receptor beta chain stems from a study of T-cell reconstitution after alpha-beta-depleted transplantation in children. Findings and limits, study-wide: After transplant, at about two months, alpha-beta T cells were reportedly derived from several hundred expanded graft clones. Some patients owed their high day-60 TCRbeta diversity to surviving recipient T cells and thymic progenitors.

To note about this clonotype: The antigen is unknown. Its ends do not fully match the called genes, so a read error is possible.

The CDR3 is 12 amino acids. CDR1 MDHEN and CDR2 SYDVKM come from the germline V gene. The TCRbeta library was prepared with unique molecular identifiers. TCRdb re-derived calls from the PCR reads in MiXCR, one entry per CDR3 protein. In the table there are approximately 240,000 distinct CDR3 sequences, roughly 11% of which are singletons. The V gene is TRBV28, the J gene TRBJ2-2; D may be TRBD2 (5 bases). This clonotype was obtained from a child under three years old with acute myeloid leukemia, due to receive a stem cell transplant. The sample was PBMCs, taken before TCRalphabeta/CD19-depleted stem cell transplant. CDR3: CACSFNWEKLFF. CDR3 DNA: TGTGCCTGCAGTTTTAATTGGGAGAAGCTGTTTTTT.